The 25 T cell receptor beta chains reported below all come from one sample, sequenced in a study of CD8 T cells in Susac syndrome. Reverse transcription of roughly 0.5 to 1 ug RNA was carried out with random hexamers. TCRdb ran MiXCR on the immunoSEQ multiplex PCR reads and lists one entry per CDR3 protein. The table has around 130,000 distinct CDR3 sequences, 85% to 95% seen once. Sequencing was performed on CD4+ T cells from PBMCs. These receptors were collected from a human donor with multiple sclerosis.

A remark on this clonotype: Without the conserved terminal phenylalanine or tryptophan, this CDR3 likely stems from a read error. The chain links TRBV18 to TRBJ2-5; D not certain. Trimming took 2 bases from V and 2 from J, leaving 9 bases between them. The CDR3 spans 14 residues. Germline-derived CDR1 and CDR2 are KGHSH and LQKENI. The CDR3 region has the DNA TGTGCCAGCTCACCATGGGGTTGGCAAGAGACCCAGTACTTG. Amino acids: CASSPWGWQETQYL.

This sequence joins TRBV20-1 and TRBJ2-7, with 9 bases that match TRBD1. From germline, CDR1 is DFQATT and CDR2 SNEGSKA (reference sequence). V was pared by 0 bases and J by 6 bases, with 9 bases of the junction left unmatched. The CDR3 length is 15 residues. CDR3 sequence: CSARDSGTGLREQYF. DNA for the CDR3: TGCAGTGCTAGAGATTCCGGGACAGGGCTCCGCGAGCAGTACTTC.

The genes are TRBV2 and TRBJ1-5; D may be TRBD1 (6 bases). Trimming took 8 bases from V and 3 from J, leaving 17 bases between them. The CDR3 has 15 residues. CDR1 and CDR2 from the germline V gene are SNHLY and FYNNEI. The chain's CDR3 is CASGLAGQNNQPQHF. CDR3 DNA sequence: TGTGCCAGCGGGCTGGCTGGACAGAACAATCAGCCCCAGCATTTT. The full variable domain, its missing parts supplied by reference TRBV2 and TRBJ1-5, is EPEVTQTPSHQVTQMGQEVILRCVPISNHLYFYWYRQILGQKVEFLVSFYNNEISEKSEIFDDQFSVERPDGSNFTLKIRSTKLEDSAMYFCASGLAGQNNQPQHFGDGTRLSIL.

V gene TRBV27 combines with J gene TRBJ2-7; the D gene is possibly TRBD2 (6 bases). V gave up 0 bases and J gave up 1 base, with 10 bases separating them. The CDR3 length is 15 residues. Germline V gene lookup returns CDR1 MNHEY and CDR2 SMNVEV (reference sequence). CDR3 sequence reads: CASSLSIRGSYEQYF. Written as DNA, the CDR3 is TGTGCCAGCAGTTTATCTATTCGGGGGTCCTACGAGCAGTACTTC.

This chain links TRBV5-6 with TRBJ1-2, with D unclear. Germline lookup yields CDR1 SGHDT and CDR2 YYEEEE. The CDR3 totals 15 residues. Trimming took off 0 bases at V and 7 bases at J, with 16 bases between the two ends. For the CDR3, the DNA is TGTGCCAGCAGCTTGGCTCAAGGGCGGGAGCGTGGCTACACCTTC. Amino acid sequence: CASSLAQGRERGYTF. The complete variable domain, with remaining parts taken from reference TRBV5-6 and TRBJ1-2, reads DAGVTQSPTHLIKTRGQQVTLRCSPKSGHDTVSWYQQALGQGPQFIFQYYEEEERQRGNFPDRFSGHQFPNYSSELNVNALLLGDSALYLCASSLAQGRERGYTFGSGTRLTVV.

The chain joins TRBV29-1 to TRBJ2-7, with 7 nucleotides matching TRBD1. Germline CDR1 and CDR2: SQVTM and ANQGSEA. The CDR3 is 13 residues long. J gave up 6 bases and V 4 bases, and 9 bases lay outside the gene matches. CDR3 sequence reads: CSVAGQGVLEQYF. CDR3 nucleotides: TGCAGCGTTGCAGGTCAGGGGGTCCTCGAGCAGTACTTC.

The chain has TRBV30 and TRBJ1-1, with D hard to call. The V and J ends lost 4 bases and 0 bases respectively, with 15 bases between them. There are 15 residues in the CDR3. From germline, CDR1 is GTSNPN and CDR2 SVGIG (reference sequence). This CDR3 reads CAWNPLRSLNTEAFF. The CDR3 DNA sequence: TGTGCCTGGAACCCCCTCCGGTCCTTGAACACTGAAGCTTTCTTT.

The V gene is TRBV7-8, the J gene TRBJ2-1; TRBD1 agrees at 7 bases. CDR1 is SGHVS and CDR2 is FQNEAQ in the germline V gene. V trimming: 4 bases; J trimming: 4 bases; junction bases outside the gene matches: 7. CDR3 length: 15 amino acids. Here the CDR3 DNA reads TGTGCCAGCAGCTCCCACAGGGGTGGATACAATGAGCAGTTCTTC. Encoded protein: CASSSHRGGYNEQFF.

The chain links TRBV20-1 to TRBJ2-1; D remains ambiguous. This CDR3 spans 15 amino acids. The V end lost 4 bases, the J end lost 2 bases, and 15 bases lay between the germline ends. CDR1 and CDR2 (germline): DFQATT, SNEGSKA (reference sequence). This chain's CDR3 is CSAKKAAATYNEQFF. The CDR3 coding sequence is TGCAGTGCTAAAAAAGCCGCGGCGACCTACAATGAGCAGTTCTTC.

The chain joins TRBV19 to TRBJ2-1; no firm D call. Trimming shortened V by 1 base and J by 4 bases, and 5 bases separated the two germline ends. CDR1 and CDR2 from the germline V gene are LNHDA and SQIVND (reference sequence). The CDR3 is 13 amino acids. CDR3 DNA sequence: TGTGCCAGTAGTATAGTCGCTTACAATGAGCAGTTCTTC. This gives the protein CASSIVAYNEQFF.

The V call is TRBV28, the J call TRBJ2-7; a possible D gene is TRBD1 (6 bases). The CDR3 is made up of 15 amino acids. CDR1 is MDHEN, CDR2 SYDVKM, per germline. V dropped 5 bases and J dropped 3 bases, with 17 bases sitting between them. Here the CDR3 reads CASSQYRVLNYEQYF. CDR3 coding DNA: TGTGCCAGCAGTCAATACAGGGTCCTCAACTACGAGCAGTACTTC.

The rearrangement links TRBV18 to TRBJ2-5; 9 bases match TRBD1. Germline lookup yields CDR1 KGHSH and CDR2 LQKENI. The CDR3 is 14 amino acids. Trimming took 4 bases from V and 4 from J; bases not matched to a gene: 4. CDR3 protein: CASSLGQGTETQYF. Here the CDR3 DNA reads TGTGCCAGCTCACTGGGACAGGGAACAGAGACCCAGTACTTC.

The chain uses TRBV29-1 and TRBJ2-3, with 8 bases identical to TRBD2. J lost 0 bases, V lost 7 bases, and 6 bases had no gene match. This CDR3 spans 14 amino acids. Germline CDR1 reads SQVTM; CDR2 reads ANQGSEA. The CDR3 DNA follows: TGCAGCGGTCGGGCGGGAGGCAGCACAGATACGCAGTATTTT. Translated: CSGRAGGSTDTQYF.

This chain joins TRBV20-1 and TRBJ2-3, with D perhaps matching TRBD1 or TRBD2 (6 bases each). The length of the CDR3 is 14 residues. Per germline, CDR1 DFQATT and CDR2 SNEGSKA (reference sequence). V lost 1 base and J lost 0, with 8 bases in between. This CDR3 reads CSARGGGSTDTQYF. The CDR3 bases are TGCAGTGCTAGAGGAGGGGGGAGCACAGATACGCAGTATTTT.

J is TRBJ2-3 and V is TRBV5-1, with unresolved D. The germline gives CDR1 SGHRS, CDR2 YFSETQ. V gave up 7 bases and J gave up 6 bases, with 12 bases separating them. The CDR3 spans 12 residues. CDR3: CASGSKRDTQYF. The CDR3 DNA reads as TGCGCCAGCGGATCCAAGAGGGATACGCAGTATTTT. Supplemented by reference TRBV5-1 and TRBJ2-3, the full variable domain reads KAGVTQTPRYLIKTRGQQVTLSCSPISGHRSVSWYQQTPGQGLQFLFEYFSETQRNKGNFPGRFSGRQFSNSRSEMNVSTLELGDSALYLCASGSKRDTQYFGPGTRLTVL.

The chain joins TRBV7-9 to TRBJ2-1; 11 bases match TRBD2. CDR3 length: 15 amino acids. Unmatched junction bases numbered 1, after V lost 5 bases and J lost 1 base. The V gene's germline CDR1 is SEHNR and CDR2 FQNEAQ (reference sequence). The CDR3 sequence is CASSRLAGSYNEQFF. For the CDR3, the DNA is TGTGCCAGCAGCCGACTAGCGGGATCCTACAATGAGCAGTTCTTC.

V gene TRBV4-1 combines with J gene TRBJ2-7, with unresolved D. V was pared by 4 bases and J by 2 bases, with 12 bases between. This CDR3 region has 14 residues. Per germline, CDR1 MGHRA and CDR2 YSYEKL. CDR3 protein: CASSRLTVAYEQYF. CDR3 bases: TGCGCCAGCAGCCGCCTCACAGTCGCCTACGAGCAGTACTTC.

Only one count was recorded for this clonotype. This chain links TRBV25-1 with TRBJ2-7; D is uncertain. Looked up from germline, CDR1 is MGHDK and CDR2 is SYGVNS. The V end lost 2 bases, the J end lost 0 bases, and 8 bases lay between the germline ends. The CDR3 is made up of 14 amino acids. CDR3 DNA sequence: TGTGCCAGCAGTGAAAGGGCCAACTCCTACGAGCAGTACTTC. Translating it yields CASSERANSYEQYF.

The gene calls are TRBV9 and TRBJ2-1; TRBD2 matches at 9 bases. V lost 4 bases, J lost 7 bases, and 12 bases stayed unmatched. Per the germline V gene, CDR1 is SGDLS and CDR2 is YYNGEE. CDR3 length: 16 amino acids. For the CDR3, the DNA is TGTGCCAGCAGCCTCTCGGCGGGGGGGCCGGGTAATGAGCAGTTCTTC. This sequence encodes CASSLSAGGPGNEQFF.

The chain employs TRBV28 and TRBJ2-1; no firm D call. The CDR3 is 12 residues long. Germline CDR1 is MDHEN and CDR2 is SYDVKM. V shed 6 bases and J shed 5 bases, with 8 bases lying between them. The CDR3 nucleotides are TGTGCCAGCAGATTGACCAACAATGAGCAGTTCTTC. Translating gives CASRLTNNEQFF.

CDR3 bases: TGTGCCAGCAGTCCCCGTTTTGGGGGGAGCAATCAGCCCCAGCATTTT. Residues: CASSPRFGGSNQPQHF. The chain is built from TRBV12-3 or TRBV12-4 and TRBJ1-5, with TRBD1 as a possible D gene (5 bases). The CDR3 has 16 residues. The V and J ends lost 5 bases and 1 base respectively, with 15 bases between them.

V gene TRBV5-1 combines with J gene TRBJ2-7; TRBD2 might be the D (6 bases). Trimming left V 2 bases short and J 2 bases short, with 11 bases between. CDR1 and CDR2 (germline): SGHRS, YFSETQ. The CDR3 has 14 residues. DNA for the CDR3: TGCGCCAGCAGCTTCGGGGGTGGGACCTACGAGCAGTACTTC. Amino acid sequence: CASSFGGGTYEQYF.

The V and J genes are TRBV20-1 and TRBJ1-5, with D maybe TRBD1 (5 bases). The CDR3 runs to 13 residues. With 6 bases removed from V and 4 bases from J, the gap between germline ends came to 13 bases. Per germline, CDR1 DFQATT and CDR2 SNEGSKA (reference sequence). The CDR3 reads CSAAGRRNQPQHF. CDR3 in DNA: TGCAGTGCCGCGGGACGCCGAAATCAGCCCCAGCATTTT.

The V and J genes are TRBV18 and TRBJ2-6; 7 bases match TRBD1. Germline CDR1 KGHSH, CDR2 LQKENI. The J segment lost 4 bases and the V segment lost 3 bases, leaving 3 bases of the junction unmatched. This CDR3 spans 15 amino acids. The CDR3 region is CASSPTGKGANVLTF. CDR3 nucleotide sequence: TGTGCCAGCTCACCGACAGGGAAAGGGGCCAACGTCCTGACTTTC.

The chain joins TRBV29-1 to TRBJ2-1; 9 bases are a match to TRBD1. The CDR3 is 14 amino acids. V shed 6 bases, J shed 7 bases, and the junction held 10 bases outside the gene matches. Germline V gene data show CDR1 as SQVTM and CDR2 as ANQGSEA. The CDR3 DNA reads TGCAGCGTCCGTCCGGGACAGGGTCCGAATGAGCAGTTCTTC. Its protein product is CSVRPGQGPNEQFF.